This is a list of T cell receptor beta chains from one sample in a study of blood T cell repertoires in COVID-19. Data came from immunoSEQ multiplex PCR; TCRdb stores just in-frame clones and leaves some out. Of tens of thousands of clones in the sample, roughly 85% were seen once. Sequencing used peripheral blood. These receptors all come from a woman aged 65 to 85 in a cohort sampled during active COVID-19. Both conserved end residues are part of each CDR3. The order of the fields is V gene, J gene, CDR3 protein.

TRBV7-2,TRBJ2-1,CASRSREHNEQFF
TRBV30,TRBJ1-6,CAWRERTGSPLHF
TRBV19,TRBJ1-4,CASRNPLGGVGEKLFF
TRBV4-3,TRBJ2-2,CASSQENRGTGELFF
TRBV7-9,TRBJ1-6,CASSLGPGEDNSPLHF
TRBV6-1,TRBJ2-3,CASSGGTPGTSGWSDTQYF
TRBV4-1,TRBJ2-5,CASTPGGTETQYF
TRBV28,TRBJ2-3,CASSFNSGRDVDTQYF
TRBV6-5,TRBJ1-2,CASSYGGRSYGYTF
TRBV11-2,TRBJ2-1,CASSLDRSGRYNEQFF
TRBV10-3,TRBJ1-2,CAISGQGSYGYTF
TRBV29-1,TRBJ2-1,CSVADGISSYNEQFF
TRBV6-5,TRBJ1-5,CASSLNGDYSNQPQHF